This T cell receptor beta chain was sequenced for a study of shared clonotypes between healthy human individuals (dated by TCRdb to about 2020). As for the study more broadly: The cohort included three men and two women between 18 and 49 years of age. For each donor, CD4 naive and CD4 memory were each given three plates, CD8 naive was given two plates, and CD8 memory was given one plate. To estimate repertoire size and how much clonotype sharing occurs between individuals, the study deeply sequenced the blood TCR repertoires of five healthy adults. To increase sequencing depth and limit assay-specific biases, TCR repertoire library preparation and sequencing were carried out by different laboratories using diverse techniques. Per donor, leukapheresis produced somewhere between about 0.9 and 9.5 billion PBMCs. What the work shows at the level of the full study, not this receptor alone: Sampling was limited to blood, and TCR repertoires in tissue likely differ from TCR repertoires in blood. Pairwise subsampling led to the expectation that sequencing depth would affect the degree of clonotype sharing among donors. Naive subsets generally had larger estimated clonotype richness than memory subsets did. Sharing across a few donors was observed for approximately 4.6% of naive CD4, around 3.5% of naive CD8, about 2.5% of memory CD4, and about 0.4% of memory CD8 clonotypes. Because the study included only a small number of donors, the genetic and exposure-history diversity represented was limited. Rarefaction of sorted-subset datasets indicated incomplete sequencing despite the large sequencing depth. Clonotypes shared by all four sorted-subset donors showed higher generation probabilities than non-shared clonotypes.

CD8 naive samples were CD45RO-negative cells positively selected for CCR7, giving a CD45RA+CCR7+ population that excluded TemRA cells. Healthy HIV-negative adults with no recently reported acute infections or vaccinations were included as donors. All donors were Caucasian adults living in Nashville, Tennessee, USA. Blood was obtained by leukapheresis, after which PBMCs were separated by Ficoll-Histopaque density gradient centrifugation and cryopreserved in liquid nitrogen vapor phase. Purity and quantity of every magnetically sorted T cell population were checked by analytical flow cytometry. From each sorted fraction, genomic DNA was isolated and quantified by UV absorbance on a Nanodrop 2000c. The junction shows trimming of 3 bases on V and 6 bases on J, and the gene matches do not reach 8 bases of it. The CDR3 spans 14 residues, from the cysteine through the phenylalanine. The DNA shown is the 42-base CDR3, in frame from base 1. In the germline V gene, CDR1 corresponds to SGHDN and CDR2 to FVKESK.

Comments on this clone: This receptor's antigen is unknown. No per-base quality is available; no much larger clone lies one base away.

Using the deep immunoSEQ assay, TCR CDR3 regions were amplified from genomic DNA by multiplex PCR. Extracted genomic DNA from each cell subset was distributed evenly across all wells of several immunoSEQ 96-well plates, and each plate was treated as a replicate. For sorted subsets, approximately 210 ng of genomic DNA, equivalent to tens of thousands of T cell genomes, went into each replicate PCR. Purified libraries were quantified with a Qubit 3.0 fluorometer, sized on a Bioanalyzer 2100, and re-quantified with the KAPA Library Quantification kit. Each immunoSEQ 96-well plate was sequenced on its own single-read 150-cycle Illumina NextSeq 550 flow cell. Per the authors' processing: The immunoSEQ output contained only junctional sequences without quality scores, so filtering could not match that applied to full-length reads. To assign V/J genes and CDR3, sequences were annotated using PyIR, a Python wrapper for IgBLAST v1.9, with IMGT germline references. Any read was removed if the V/J assignment was weak (E-value above 1e-6), the CDR3 was missing, or the read contained stop codons, out-of-frame junctions, or ambiguous translated residues. V3J clonotypes were defined as sequences sharing the same inferred V gene, J gene, and CDR3 amino acid sequence. The percentage overlap between two repertoires was calculated by dividing the number of shared unique clonotypes by the size of the smaller repertoire. Repertoire richness was assessed with RTK rarefaction, the Chao1 estimator, and Recon v2.1 estimates of unobserved clonotypes. For all TCRbeta clonotypes obtained by the gDNA method from four donors, generation probabilities were computed with OLGA. This is the immuneACCESS table as TCRdb keeps it, with only in-frame sequences that have V and J called. A part of the clones is gone; compared with another copy, unresolved V genes explain less than half, and the rest is unexplained. D and trimming come from the DNA, and the V and J calls and clone size come from that table. For this sample there are about 2 million clones; just under 95% appear just once. Around 1.2% of the sample belongs to the ten largest clones.

The chain links TRBV14 with TRBJ2-7, and 7 bases in between align with TRBD2. The sequencing input was naive CD8+ T cells sorted from blood. This specimen's cell subset or site label, interpreted: CD45RA+CCR7+. The clonotype was recovered from a man aged 18 to 35 in good health. The nucleotide sequence is given as TGTGCCAGCAGCCAGACTAGCCCTCCGGGCGAGCAGTACTTC. This codes for CASSQTSPPGEQYF.